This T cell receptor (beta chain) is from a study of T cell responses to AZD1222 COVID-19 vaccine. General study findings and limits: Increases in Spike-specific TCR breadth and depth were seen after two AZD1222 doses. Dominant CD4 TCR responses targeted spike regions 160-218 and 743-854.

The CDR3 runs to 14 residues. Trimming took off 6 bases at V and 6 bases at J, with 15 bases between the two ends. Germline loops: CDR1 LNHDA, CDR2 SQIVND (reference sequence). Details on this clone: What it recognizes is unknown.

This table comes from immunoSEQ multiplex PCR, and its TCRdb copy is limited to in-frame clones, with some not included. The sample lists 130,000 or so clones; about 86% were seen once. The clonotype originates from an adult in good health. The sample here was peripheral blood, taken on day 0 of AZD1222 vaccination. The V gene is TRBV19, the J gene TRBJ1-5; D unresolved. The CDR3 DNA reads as TGTGCCAGTAGCCTAACGGAACAGACTCAGCCCCAGCATTTT. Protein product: CASSLTEQTQPQHF.